The 2 T cell receptor beta chains presented below share a single source sample, sequenced in a study of T cell repertoires in cytomegalovirus infection. TCRdb analysed the reads with MiXCR anew, one entry per CDR3 protein. The repertoire holds some 71,000 distinct CDR3 sequences, 25% to 30% seen once, with 59% in the top ten. Their target antigens are unknown. The material was CD8+ T cells from cultured PBMCs, obtained from culture after CMV antigen stimulation. All receptors derive from a human donor in good health (CMV status not recorded). Some clones in this sample may be carry-over from other donors' samples.

J is TRBJ2-7 and V is TRBV5-1; no definite D call. The V end lost 6 bases, the J end lost 5 bases, and 12 bases lay between the germline ends. Germline loops: CDR1 SGHRS, CDR2 YFSETQ. The CDR3 is 12 residues long. In nucleotides, the CDR3 is TGCGCCAGCACAGGACCTTCCGACGAGCAGTACTTC. Translated: CASTGPSDEQYF.

The table lists this clonotype with a few counts. The CDR3 is CASSLNLLLRTGSPTNEKLFF. The CDR3 DNA reads TGTGCCAGCAGCCTCAACCTACTACTCCGGACAGGGTCGCCAACTAATGAAAAACTGTTTTTT. The chain employs TRBV6-9 and TRBJ1-4; 8 bases align to TRBD1. V was pared by 6 bases and J by 0 bases, with 21 bases of the junction left unmatched. Per germline, CDR1 MNHGY and CDR2 SVAAGI. The CDR3 runs 21 residues.